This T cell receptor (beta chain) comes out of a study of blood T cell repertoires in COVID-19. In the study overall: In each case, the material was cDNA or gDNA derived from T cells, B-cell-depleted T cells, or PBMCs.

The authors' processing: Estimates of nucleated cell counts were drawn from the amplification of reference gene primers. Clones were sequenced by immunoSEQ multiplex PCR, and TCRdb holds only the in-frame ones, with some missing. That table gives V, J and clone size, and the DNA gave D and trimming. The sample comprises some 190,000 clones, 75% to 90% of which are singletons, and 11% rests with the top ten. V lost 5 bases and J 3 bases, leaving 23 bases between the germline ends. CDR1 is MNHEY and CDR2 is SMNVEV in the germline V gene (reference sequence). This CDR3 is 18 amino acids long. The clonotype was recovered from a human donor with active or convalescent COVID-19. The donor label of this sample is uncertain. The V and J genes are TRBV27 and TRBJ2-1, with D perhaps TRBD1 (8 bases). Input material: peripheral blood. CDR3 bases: TGTGCCAGCAGTCCAGGGACAGGCGCGACGGGGGGCTACAATGAGCAGTTCTTC. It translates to CASSPGTGATGGYNEQFF.